This TCR beta chain was identified in a study of hypomethylating agent response in myelodysplastic syndrome. Looking at the study overall: Roughly five patients were non-responders, while roughly 6 showed complete response or hematologic improvement. Whole-study results and caveats: Healthy controls were not age-matched to MDS patients, possibly affecting comparisons.

For this clone: Its antigen is still unknown.

The ends lost 5 bases at V and 5 bases at J; junction bases unmatched: 6. In germline, CDR1 is SQVTM, CDR2 ANQGSEA. The CDR3 sequence is 14 residues long. The table came from immunoSEQ multiplex PCR; TCRdb's copy has only in-frame clones and leaves some out. The repertoire includes about 2,800 clones, about four fifths of them detected once, and about 27% sits in the top ten. The source material was bone marrow, sampled before or after starting hypomethylating agent treatment for myelodysplastic syndrome (not recorded which). This receptor was obtained from a human donor with myelodysplastic syndrome. The chain has TRBV29-1 and TRBJ1-6; 7 nucleotides line up with TRBD1. CDR3 sequence: CSVMTGRNNSPLHF. The CDR3, as DNA: TGCAGCGTTATGACAGGGCGCAATAATTCACCCCTCCACTTT.